This section outlines one TCR beta chain sequence together with its context. This entry comes from a study of blood T cell repertoires in COVID-19. At the level of the study: The United States, Italy and Spain provided the acute and convalescent COVID-19 samples. Nucleic acid was either cDNA or gDNA, and it came from T cells, B-cell-depleted T cells, or PBMCs.

As originally analysed: From reference gene primer amplification, estimates of nucleated cell counts were derived. Measured with immunoSEQ multiplex PCR; TCRdb has only the in-frame clones, and not every one. The V and J calls and the clone size are those of that table, but D and trimming were determined from the DNA. This sample has about 80,000 clones; more than 70% occur once, and the top ten carry approximately 6.8%. The sequence came from a woman of 80 years or more with acute or convalescent COVID-19. Sequencing used peripheral blood.

CDR3 loop: CASSRAPGWNTEAFF. The CDR3 DNA follows: TGTGCCAGCAGCCGCGCCCCGGGATGGAACACTGAAGCTTTCTTT. The gene calls are TRBV6-5 and TRBJ1-1; D ambiguous. Germline V lookup: CDR1 MNHEY, CDR2 SVGAGI. CDR3 size: 15 residues. Trimming left V 6 bases short and J 1 base short, with 15 bases between.